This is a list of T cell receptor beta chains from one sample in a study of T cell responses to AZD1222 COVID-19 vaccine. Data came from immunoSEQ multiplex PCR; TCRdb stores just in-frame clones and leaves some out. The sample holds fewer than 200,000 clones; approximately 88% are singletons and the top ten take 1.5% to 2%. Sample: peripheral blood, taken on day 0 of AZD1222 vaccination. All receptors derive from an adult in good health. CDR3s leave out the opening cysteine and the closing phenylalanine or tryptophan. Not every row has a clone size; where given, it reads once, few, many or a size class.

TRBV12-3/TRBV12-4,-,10,ASTSGNYEQY
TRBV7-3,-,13,ASSPLAGGTDTQY
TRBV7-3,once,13,ASSPREGWAGELF
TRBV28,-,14,ASSPWTSGGTGELF
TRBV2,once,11,ASTRQLQETQY
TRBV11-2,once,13,ASSLGVRVDTEAF
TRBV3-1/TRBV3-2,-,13,ASSQAAVPGETQY
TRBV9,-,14,ASSVEPESNQYEQY
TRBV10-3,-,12,AISKDISRDEQF
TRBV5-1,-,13,ASSGGTGLNQPQH
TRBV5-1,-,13,ASSLEGNSNQPQH
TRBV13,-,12,ASSLVQGITEAF
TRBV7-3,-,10,ASSLNQDEQF
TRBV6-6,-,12,ASSYDSSNQPQH
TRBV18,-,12,ASSPGTGNTEAF
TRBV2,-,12,ASTTSGTNTEAF
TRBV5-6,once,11,ASSLDSNTEAF
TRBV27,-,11,ASRGHGTYEQY
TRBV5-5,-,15,ASSFVYFGQQNTEAF
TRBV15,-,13,ATSRDLGGAYEQY
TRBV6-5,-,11,ATGPALTDTQY
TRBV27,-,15,ASSLSGGRRLNQPQH
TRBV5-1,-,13,ASSVLGTTNEKLF
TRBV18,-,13,ASSRGTAGTGELF
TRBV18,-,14,ASSPATWGAGYGYT
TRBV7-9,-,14,ASSLGGTVRGYEQY
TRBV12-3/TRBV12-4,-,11,ASSISGRNTIY
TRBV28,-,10,ASKSGPWGQY
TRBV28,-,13,ASSPGSASNSPLH
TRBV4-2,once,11,ASSRSREETQY
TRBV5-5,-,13,ASSLNSPSISPLH
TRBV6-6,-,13,ASSYSQGRNYGYT
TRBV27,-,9,ASSSEFEAF
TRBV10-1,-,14,ASSEGTSGGQETQY
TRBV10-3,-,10,AIPSVYNEQF
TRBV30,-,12,AWTPGGSWSPLH
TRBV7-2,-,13,ASSFRAGVTGELF
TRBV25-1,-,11,ASSGGGGQPQH
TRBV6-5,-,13,ASRKQGLGTDTQY
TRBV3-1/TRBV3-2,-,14,ASSRSGTSSYNEQF
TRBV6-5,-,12,ASSYSTGTHTQY
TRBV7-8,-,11,ASSLDRGDGYT
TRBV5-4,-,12,ASSPEGQGYEQY
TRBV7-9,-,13,ASSLERGVTDTQY
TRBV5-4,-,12,ASSLGRNNSPLH
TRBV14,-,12,ASSEEQGADGYT
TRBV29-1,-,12,SVEKGLKADTQY
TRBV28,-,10,ASSRIIYEQY
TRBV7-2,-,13,ASSPPAGGPAEQY
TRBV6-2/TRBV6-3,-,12,ASSFPGQTYGYT
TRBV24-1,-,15,ATSDPKPGLLTGELF
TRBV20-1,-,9,SARDRTEAF
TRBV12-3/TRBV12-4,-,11,ASSRTGYNEQF
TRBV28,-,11,ASSLLDQTEAF
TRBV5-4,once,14,ASSFPAGGNYNEQF
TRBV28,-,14,ASNGRLAGYQETQY